This T cell receptor beta chain comes out of a study of low-dose radiotherapy and immunotherapy resistance in tumors. About the study: Participants in Cohort 2 were given 1 Gy per fraction every two weeks, for 13 Gy over 26 weeks. Aspirin was taken orally by patients at 300 mg daily for four cycles from cycle 1 day 1.

The CDR3 spans 15 residues. The V end lost 4 bases, the J end lost 1 base, and 12 bases lay between the germline ends. This clonotype occurred many times. Indicated time point: after trial treatment. Treatment here: LDRT plus nivolumab, ipilimumab, low-dose cyclophosphamide and aspirin (RACIN trial). Every donor's regimen consisted of nivolumab, ipilimumab, aspirin, low-dose cyclophosphamide and low-dose radiotherapy. Priming of first-strand cDNA relied on TRAV- and TRBV-specific primers (covering alpha and beta chains). TCRs were amplified for roughly 22 PCR cycles with a constant-region primer and V-primer adapter. MiXCR was run by TCRdb on the reads, yielding one entry per CDR3 protein. The sample holds about 100,000 distinct CDR3 sequences; less than 25% are singletons and the top ten take 4.1%.

The sample consisted of PBMCs, taken after low-dose radiotherapy plus immunotherapy. The sequence came from a male donor with prostate cancer. The J gene is TRBJ2-3, the V gene TRBV12-3 or TRBV12-4; TRBD1 is a possible D gene (5 bases). The DNA of the CDR3 is TGTGCCAGCAGTTACCAGGGTTGGGGCACAGATACGCAGTATTTT. This sequence encodes CASSYQGWGTDTQYF.